The source of this T cell receptor beta chain is a study of cytomegalovirus exposure and HLA in healthy donors. Regarding the study as a whole: An apparent linkage of common viral pathogens to several of the most significant clusters emerged in a later analysis.

The germline gives CDR1 GTSNPN, CDR2 SVGIG (reference sequence). The CDR3 runs to 12 residues. Deletions cut 3 bases from V and 3 bases from J, with 9 bases between. Turning to this clone: Its antigen remains unknown.

With 60 Vbeta and 13 Jbeta primers, the PCR was carried out. TCRdb keeps only in-frame clones here, not all; method: immunoSEQ multiplex PCR. The sample shows about 150,000 clones, more than 60% of them seen only once. The clonotype originates from a male donor in good health and CMV-seronegative. The rearrangement joins TRBV30 to TRBJ2-7; D may be TRBD2 (5 bases). Sequenced material: PBMCs. The CDR3 bases are TGTGCCTGGAGCGGGGAGTTCTACGAGCAGTACTTC. Protein sequence: CAWSGEFYEQYF. Full variable domain (rest looked up from reference TRBV30 and TRBJ2-7): SQTIHQWPATLVQPVGSPLSLECTVEGTSNPNLYWYRQAAGRGLQLLFYSVGIGQISSEVPQNLSASRPQDRQFILSSKKLLLSDSGFYLCAWSGEFYEQYFGPGTRLTVT.